This T cell receptor beta chain was observed in a study of control samples from healthy donors and cancer patients. Libraries were prepared by immunoSEQ multiplex PCR; TCRdb keeps only in-frame clonotypes and omits some of them. There are approximately 130,000 clones in the sample; more than 70% occur only once, and 30% to 50% lies in the top ten. A single count supports this clone. V lost 2 bases and J lost 12, with 16 bases in between. The CDR3 runs 12 residues. Germline V gene sequence: CDR1 SQVTM, CDR2 ANQGSEA. The clonotype was recovered from a man aged 45-60 years in good health. The specimen was blood. V gene TRBV29-1 combines with J gene TRBJ1-1, with D possibly being TRBD1 (5 bases). DNA for the CDR3: TGCAGCGTTGAAAGCGGGGGTATGTTAACTTTCTTT. Translation gives CSVESGGMLTFF.